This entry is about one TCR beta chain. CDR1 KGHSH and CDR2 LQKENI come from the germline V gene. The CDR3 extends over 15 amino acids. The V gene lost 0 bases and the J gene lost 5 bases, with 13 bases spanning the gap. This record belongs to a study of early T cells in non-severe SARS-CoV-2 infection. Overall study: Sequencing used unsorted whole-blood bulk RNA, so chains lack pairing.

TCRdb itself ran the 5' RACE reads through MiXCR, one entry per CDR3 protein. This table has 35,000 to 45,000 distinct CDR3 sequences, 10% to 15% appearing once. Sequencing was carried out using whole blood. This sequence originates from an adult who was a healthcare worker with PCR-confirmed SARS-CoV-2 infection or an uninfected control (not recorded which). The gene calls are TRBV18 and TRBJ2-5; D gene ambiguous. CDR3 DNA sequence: TGTGCCAGCTCACCACCAACTGCTGCCCAGGAGACCCAGTACTTC. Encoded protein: CASSPPTAAQETQYF.